This T cell receptor beta chain was sequenced in a study of T cell responses to AZD1222 COVID-19 vaccine. Only in-frame clones appear in the TCRdb table, and some are missing; sequencing was by immunoSEQ multiplex PCR. The profile shows 130,000 to 150,000 clones, approximately 90% of them singletons. Germline V CDR1 and CDR2: SQVTM, ANQGSEA. Trimming shortened V by 4 bases and J by 2 bases, and 12 bases separated the two germline ends. This CDR3 has 13 amino acids. Here the sequenced sample was peripheral blood, taken on day 0 of AZD1222 vaccination. This sequence joins TRBV29-1 and TRBJ2-7; D ambiguous. This receptor was taken from an adult in good health. The CDR3 region has the DNA TGCAGCGTTGCCGGGTTCCCTCCCTACGAGCAGTACTTC. Translating gives CSVAGFPPYEQYF.